The T cell receptor beta chain described here comes from a study of T cell responses to AZD1222 COVID-19 vaccine. Data came from immunoSEQ multiplex PCR; TCRdb stores just in-frame clones and leaves some out. In the table there are 120,000 or so clones, roughly 90% of which are singletons. Study observations and caveats: Repertoire samples came only from after the peak T cell response. Clonal diversity may have been underestimated in mostly white British donors. Close to half of spike-specific TCRs reportedly recognize unmutated variant regions.

Germline values: CDR1 SGHRS, CDR2 YFSETQ. Trimming at V came to 0 bases and at J to 6 bases, leaving 6 bases not matched to a gene. This CDR3 is 16 amino acids long. This clone was detected only a few times. The target antigen is unknown. The source was peripheral blood, collected on day 0 of AZD1222 vaccination. The chain is built from TRBV5-1 and TRBJ2-2; the match to TRBD2 covers 9 bases. The sequence was collected from an adult in good health. The chain's CDR3 is CASSLAQREVAGELFF. CDR3 coding DNA: TGCGCCAGCAGCTTGGCCCAGCGGGAGGTCGCCGGGGAGCTGTTTTTT.